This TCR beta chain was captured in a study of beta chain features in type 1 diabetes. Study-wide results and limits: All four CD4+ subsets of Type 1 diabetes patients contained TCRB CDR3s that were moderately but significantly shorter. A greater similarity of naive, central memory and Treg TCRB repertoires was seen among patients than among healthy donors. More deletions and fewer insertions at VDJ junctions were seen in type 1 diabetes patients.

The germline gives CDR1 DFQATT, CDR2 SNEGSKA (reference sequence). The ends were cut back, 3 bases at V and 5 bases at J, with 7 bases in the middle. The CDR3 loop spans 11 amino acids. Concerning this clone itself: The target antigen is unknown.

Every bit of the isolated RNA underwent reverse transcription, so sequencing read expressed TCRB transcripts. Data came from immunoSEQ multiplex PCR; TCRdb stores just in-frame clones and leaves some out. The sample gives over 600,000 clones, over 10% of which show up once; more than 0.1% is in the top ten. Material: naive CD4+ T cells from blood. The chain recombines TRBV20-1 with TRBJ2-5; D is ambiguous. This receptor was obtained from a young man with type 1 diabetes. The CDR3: CSARKGETQYF. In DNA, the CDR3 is TGCAGTGCTAGGAAAGGGGAGACCCAGTACTTC.